Listed below are T cell receptor beta chains from one sample, sequenced in a study of T cells in localized non-small cell lung cancer. The table came from immunoSEQ multiplex PCR; TCRdb's copy has only in-frame clones and leaves some out. Of about 41,000 clones listed, almost 90% are singletons. Source: peripheral blood, taken before any cancer treatment. All receptors derive from a female donor older than 55 with stage I squamous cell lung carcinoma. CDR3s leave out the opening cysteine and the closing phenylalanine or tryptophan. Fields, in order: V gene, D gene, CDR3 protein. The D gene is left open where the match is weak.

>TRBV7-6|.
ASSQRRGGSGNTGELF
>TRBV18|TRBD1
ASSSGTGETEAF
>TRBV29-1|.
IAHGTDTQY
>TRBV5-4|TRBD2
ASSSGGAPPPYEQY
>TRBV5-1|TRBD2
ASSLWTSGNNEQF
>TRBV6-1|.
ASSVPGNTEAF
>TRBV6-6|.
ASNPSPGTGYEQY
>TRBV11-1|.
ASSLLYPTDTQY
>TRBV27|TRBD2
ASSSRLLAGGPDTQY
>TRBV6-6|TRBD2
AAGTTLYEQY
>TRBV5-1|.
ASSLSPTYGYT
>TRBV14|TRBD2
ASSRAGRGIQY
>TRBV29-1|TRBD1
SVDLGTGKGYEQY
>TRBV7-2|.
ASSFKGRFGEQF
>TRBV28|.
ASSPPRALGTTGELF
>TRBV7-3|.
ASSLGSRGRNTGELF
>TRBV11-2|TRBD1
ASSSISGTGDEKLF
>TRBV2|TRBD1
ASSAGTVHEQY
>TRBV12-5|TRBD1
ASGMTGGNVLT
>TRBV7-2|.
ASSLGLVNEQF
>TRBV7-2|.
ASSLTAVGRSEEQF
>TRBV19|.
ASSPRLQNTEAF
>TRBV5-1|TRBD1
ASSWTGSSYEQY
>TRBV7-3|.
ASSLTRLAYNEQF
>TRBV27|TRBD1
ASSFRGEGASYNEQF
>TRBV5-1|TRBD2
ASSLASGSFTGELF
>TRBV6-6|TRBD1
ASSSREGARYGYT
>TRBV7-2|TRBD2
ASSLVAGGRDEQF
>TRBV30|TRBD2
AWTPLQGGLWDTQY
>TRBV12-1|.
ASSAIDRGDEKLF
>TRBV5-1|.
ASRNSGAVNYGYT
>TRBV7-2|.
ASSLAWTGNQPQH
>TRBV7-9|.
ASSSDANYGYT
>TRBV7-9|TRBD2
ASRSGLAGGPNEQF
>TRBV25-1|.
ASTRGAAYEQY
>TRBV28|.
ASSVANGIYEQY
>TRBV7-3|.
ASSPTSSAAEQY
>TRBV19|.
ASSAYTGNNEKLF
>TRBV7-7|TRBD2
ASSLVTGGETQY
>TRBV9|TRBD1
ASSVGGQGNQPQH
>TRBV7-3|TRBD2
ASSPAGASYEQY
>TRBV9|TRBD1
ASSAHHRGLGSNYGYT
>TRBV5-6|.
ASSITDGFTYEQY
>TRBV27|TRBD1
ASSQTMDRGSETQY
>TRBV11-3|.
ASSFLPYGYT
>TRBV5-6|.
ASSLAASYEQY
>TRBV4-1|.
ASSQGSAEAYNEQF
>TRBV7-3|TRBD2
ASSRQTSGRVAGELF
>TRBV2|TRBD2
ASILAGATPRETQY
>TRBV9|.
ASSERGSNQPQH
>TRBV9|TRBD1
ASSGRDRVYGIPYEQY
>TRBV11-2|TRBD2
ASSLAGGEQY
>TRBV5-4|.
ASSFPNQPQH
>TRBV4-3|.
ASSQDLGNTEAF
>TRBV5-1|.
ASSLGSTNEQF
>TRBV11-1|TRBD2
ASSSSGLGPTVQY
>TRBV7-9|.
ASSLGSPLSTVRADTQY